This passage covers 2 T cell receptor beta chains from one sample sequenced in a study of shared clonotypes between healthy human individuals. Measured with immunoSEQ multiplex PCR; TCRdb has only the in-frame clones, and not every one. The sample shows about 960,000 clones, 76% of them seen only once. Sequenced material: memory CD4+ T cells sorted from blood. Subset in this sample: CD45RA-negative fraction. The origin of the receptors is a man aged 18 to 35 in good health.

The rearrangement joins TRBV7-2 to TRBJ1-2, with D tentatively TRBD1 (5 bases). V lost 1 base to trimming and J lost 4 bases, with 13 bases between them. This CDR3 comprises 15 residues. Germline CDR1 is SGHTA and CDR2 is FQGNSA. CDR3: CASSLEGSGIYGYTF. CDR3 DNA: TGTGCCAGCAGCTTAGAGGGCTCAGGGATCTATGGCTACACCTTC.

V and J are TRBV5-1 and TRBJ2-1; 7 bases match TRBD1. V shed 4 bases, J shed 0 bases, and the junction held 4 bases outside the gene matches. Germline values: CDR1 SGHRS, CDR2 YFSETQ. The CDR3 runs to 15 residues. The CDR3 coding sequence is TGCGCCAGCAGCGAGACAGGGAACTCCTACAATGAGCAGTTCTTC. Its protein is CASSETGNSYNEQFF.